This T cell receptor beta chain was recorded in a study of blood T cell repertoires in COVID-19 (dated by TCRdb to between 2020 and 2021). About the investigation overall: Samples covering the acute and convalescent phases of COVID-19 were provided by collaborators in the United States, Italy and Spain. A freely available public database, intended as a resource for researchers studying the immune response to SARS-CoV-2, is where the repertoires were released. The material from the prospective study consisted of cDNA or gDNA derived from T cells, B-cell-depleted T cells, or PBMCs. The samples were drawn from the first 160 participants of the ongoing ImmuneRACE study and from under 1,500 subjects provided by 6 global collaborators. HLA class I and class II types, where available, came from metadata supplied by the sample provider rather than from assay-based typing. Subjects who had been exposed to COVID-19, were actively infected with it, or had recovered from it provided the deeply sampled blood TCRbeta repertoires that made up the dataset. Sample metadata almost always included a de-identified subject ID, COVID-19 status, age in years and sex.

Participants in the prospective study were aged 18 to 89 years, lived in 20 to 25 United States geographic areas, and enrolled through a virtual design. To assign participants to cohorts, the prospective study relied on clinical history that participants themselves reported in a screening survey and a study questionnaire. For ImmuneRACE Cohort 3, a participant was defined as recovered based on two consecutive negative NP/OP PCR tests, clearance by a healthcare professional, or resolution of symptoms. Mobile phlebotomists in the prospective study collected whole blood, serum and a nasopharyngeal or oropharyngeal swab from every participant. Additional blood draws and questionnaires over an approximately 2-month period could optionally be provided by prospective study participants. Prospective study blood samples were shipped either frozen or at room temperature before DNA extraction. The immunoSEQ Assay, a bias-controlled multiplex PCR, was used to amplify TCRbeta CDR3 regions from genomic DNA. Per the original workflow: The number of nucleated cells in each sample was estimated from the amplification of reference gene primers within the assay. To quantify the absolute abundance of each unique TCRbeta CDR3 rearrangement, sequence reads were collapsed and filtered. Productive Simpson clonality was computed per sample as the square root of Simpson's diversity index over productive rearrangements. What TCRdb holds here is the immuneACCESS table cut down to in-frame rearrangements. Part of the clones is not present; checked against another copy, under half of the missing clones reflect an unresolved V gene, and the others are unexplained. That table supplies the V and J calls and clone size; D and trimming were determined from the DNA. This sample lists some 270,000 clones; about 90% were detected once. The biggest ten clones account for under 2.5% of the sample.

Study-wide findings and limitations: The amount of clinical and demographic metadata varied by source and participant and was provided uncurated.

Via the germline V gene, CDR1 is ENHRY and CDR2 SYGVKD. A distance of 6 bases separates the germline ends of V and J, which lose 2 bases and 4 bases respectively. From its cysteine to its phenylalanine, the CDR3 spans 13 amino acids. Only the CDR3 DNA stays, 39 bases, in frame from base 1. Points on this clone: The antigen it binds to is not known. Per-base qualities were not stored, and no clone one base away is much larger.

The chain is assembled from TRBV10-3 and TRBJ1-3, and perhaps TRBD1 as D gene, on 6 matching bases. The source is a woman aged 55-69 years who had recovered from COVID-19. The sequenced sample was PBMCs or T cells enriched from blood (not recorded which). The DNA sequence reads TGTGCCATCAGTGAGACAGGGGGAAACACCATATATTTT. It encodes CAISETGGNTIYF.